This T cell receptor beta chain stems from a study of graft-versus-host responses after intestinal transplantation. This CDR3 contains 17 residues. V was trimmed by 0 bases and J by 6 bases, leaving 19 bases between them. Looked up from germline, CDR1 is SGHNT and CDR2 is YYREEE (reference sequence). Data came from immunoSEQ multiplex PCR; TCRdb stores just in-frame clones and leaves some out. This sample carries tens of thousands of clones, 94% of them seen once, and the ten largest clones take over 0.15%. As regards this clone: No antigen is known for it.

J is TRBJ2-4 and V is TRBV5-4; D tentatively fits TRBD1 or TRBD2 (5 bases each). Sample: unstimulated CD4+ T cells sorted from spleen or lymph node cells, taken before transplant. The source is a human donor who was the organ donor for an intestinal transplant. CDR3 bases: TGTGCCAGCAGCTTGGATCCGGGGCCCAAACAAAGAAACATTCAGTACTTC. Protein: CASSLDPGPKQRNIQYF.